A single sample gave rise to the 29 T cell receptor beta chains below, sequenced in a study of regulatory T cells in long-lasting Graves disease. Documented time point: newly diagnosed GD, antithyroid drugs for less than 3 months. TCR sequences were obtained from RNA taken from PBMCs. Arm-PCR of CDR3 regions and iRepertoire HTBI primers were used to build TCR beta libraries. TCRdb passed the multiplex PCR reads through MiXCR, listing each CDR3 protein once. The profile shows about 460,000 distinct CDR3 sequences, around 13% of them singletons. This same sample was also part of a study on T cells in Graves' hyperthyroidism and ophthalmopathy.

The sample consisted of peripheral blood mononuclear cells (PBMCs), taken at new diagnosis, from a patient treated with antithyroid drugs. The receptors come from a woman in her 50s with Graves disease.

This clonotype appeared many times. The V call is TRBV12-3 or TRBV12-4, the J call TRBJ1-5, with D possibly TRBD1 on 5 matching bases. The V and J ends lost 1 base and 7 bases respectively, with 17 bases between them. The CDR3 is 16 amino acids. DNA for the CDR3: TGTGCCAGCAGTTTAGAGGCAGTGGGGGTCGTACAGCCCCAGCATTTT. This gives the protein CASSLEAVGVVQPQHF.

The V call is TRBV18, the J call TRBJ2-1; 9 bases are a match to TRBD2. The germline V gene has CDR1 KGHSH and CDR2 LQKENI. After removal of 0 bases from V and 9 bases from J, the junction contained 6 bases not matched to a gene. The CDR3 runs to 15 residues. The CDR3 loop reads CASSPPDLAGFEQFF. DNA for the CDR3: TGTGCCAGCTCACCACCGGATCTAGCGGGATTTGAGCAGTTCTTC.

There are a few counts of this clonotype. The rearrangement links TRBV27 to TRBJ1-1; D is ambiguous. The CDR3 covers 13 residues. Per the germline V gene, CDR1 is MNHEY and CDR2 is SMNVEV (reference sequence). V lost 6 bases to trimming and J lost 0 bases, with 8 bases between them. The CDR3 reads CASSPVMNTEAFF. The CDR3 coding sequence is TGTGCCAGCAGCCCAGTCATGAACACTGAAGCTTTCTTT.

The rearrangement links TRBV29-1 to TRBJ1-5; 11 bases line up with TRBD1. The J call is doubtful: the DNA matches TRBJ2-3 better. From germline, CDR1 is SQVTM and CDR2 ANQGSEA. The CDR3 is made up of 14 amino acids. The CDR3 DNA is TGCAGCGTTGCCGGGACAGGGGGAGATCAGCCCCAGTATTTT. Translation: CSVAGTGGDQPQYF.

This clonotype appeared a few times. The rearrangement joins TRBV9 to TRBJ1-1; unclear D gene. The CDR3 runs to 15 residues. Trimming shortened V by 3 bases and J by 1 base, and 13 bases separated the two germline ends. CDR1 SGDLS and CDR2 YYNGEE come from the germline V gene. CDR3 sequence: CASSAAMVRNTEAFF. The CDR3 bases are TGTGCCAGCAGCGCGGCGATGGTTAGGAACACTGAAGCTTTCTTT.

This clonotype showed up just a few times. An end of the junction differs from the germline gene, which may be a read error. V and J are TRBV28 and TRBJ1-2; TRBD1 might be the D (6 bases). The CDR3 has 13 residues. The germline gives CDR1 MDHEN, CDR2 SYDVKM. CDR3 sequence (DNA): TGCGCCAGCAGCCCGGACAGAACCTATGGCTACACCTTC. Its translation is CASSPDRTYGYTF.

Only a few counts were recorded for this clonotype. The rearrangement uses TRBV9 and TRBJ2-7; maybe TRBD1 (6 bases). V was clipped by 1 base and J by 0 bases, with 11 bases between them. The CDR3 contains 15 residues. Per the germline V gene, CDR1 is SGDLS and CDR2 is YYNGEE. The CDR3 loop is CASSVSGESSYEQYF. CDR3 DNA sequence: TGTGCCAGCAGCGTATCAGGGGAATCCTCCTACGAGCAGTACTTC. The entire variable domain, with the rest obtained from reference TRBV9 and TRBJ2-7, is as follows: DSGVTQTPKHLITATGQRVTLRCSPRSGDLSVYWYQQSLDQGLQFLIQYYNGEERAKGNILERFSAQQFPDLHSELNLSSLELGDSALYFCASSVSGESSYEQYFGPGTRLTVT.

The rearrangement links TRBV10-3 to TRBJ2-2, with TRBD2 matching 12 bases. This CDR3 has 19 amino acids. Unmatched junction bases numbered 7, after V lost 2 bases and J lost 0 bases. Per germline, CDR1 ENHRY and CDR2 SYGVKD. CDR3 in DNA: TGTGCCATCAGTGAGCTACCGACTAGCGGGAGAGCGAACACCGGGGAGCTGTTTTTT. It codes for CAISELPTSGRANTGELFF.

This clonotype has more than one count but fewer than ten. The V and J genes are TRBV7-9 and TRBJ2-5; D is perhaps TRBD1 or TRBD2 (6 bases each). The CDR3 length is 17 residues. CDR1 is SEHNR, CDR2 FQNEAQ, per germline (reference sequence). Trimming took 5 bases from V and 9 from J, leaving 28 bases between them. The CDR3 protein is CASSPPAGRGLQGAQYF. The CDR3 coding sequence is TGTGCCAGCAGCCCGCCGGCGGGCAGGGGACTCCAGGGAGCCCAGTACTTC. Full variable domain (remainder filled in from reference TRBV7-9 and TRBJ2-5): DTGVSQNPRHKITKRGQNVTFRCDPISEHNRLYWYRQTLGQGPEFLTYFQNEAQLEKSRLLSDRFSAERPKGSFSTLEIQRTEQGDSAMYLCASSPPAGRGLQGAQYFGPGTRLLVL.

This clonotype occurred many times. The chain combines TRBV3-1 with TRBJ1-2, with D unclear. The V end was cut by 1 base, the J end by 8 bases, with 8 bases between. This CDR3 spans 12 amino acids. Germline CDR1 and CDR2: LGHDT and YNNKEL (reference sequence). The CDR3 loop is CASSQVTFGYTF. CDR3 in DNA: TGTGCCAGCAGCCAAGTAACATTCGGCTACACCTTC.

CDR3 sequence: CASSVGTGSSYEQYF. The CDR3 region has the DNA TGTGCCAGCAGCGTAGGAACAGGAAGCTCCTACGAGCAGTACTTC. The rearrangement joins TRBV9 to TRBJ2-7; a possible D gene is TRBD1 (5 bases). The CDR3 has 15 amino acids. The ends were cut back, 0 bases at V and 0 bases at J, with 10 bases in the middle. Germline CDR1 SGDLS, CDR2 YYNGEE.

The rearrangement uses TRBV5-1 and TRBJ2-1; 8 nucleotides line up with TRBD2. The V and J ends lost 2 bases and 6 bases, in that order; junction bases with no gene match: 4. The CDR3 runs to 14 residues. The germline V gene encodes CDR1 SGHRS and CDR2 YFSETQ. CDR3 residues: CASSFDGLANEQFF. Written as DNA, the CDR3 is TGCGCCAGCAGCTTCGACGGACTAGCCAATGAGCAGTTCTTC.

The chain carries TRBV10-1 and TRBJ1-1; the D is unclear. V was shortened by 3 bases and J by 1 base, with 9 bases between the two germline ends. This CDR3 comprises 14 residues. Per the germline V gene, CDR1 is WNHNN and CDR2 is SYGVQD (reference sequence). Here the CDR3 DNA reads TGCGCCAGCAGTGATTCCCTAGGGAACACTGAAGCTTTCTTT. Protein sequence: CASSDSLGNTEAFF.

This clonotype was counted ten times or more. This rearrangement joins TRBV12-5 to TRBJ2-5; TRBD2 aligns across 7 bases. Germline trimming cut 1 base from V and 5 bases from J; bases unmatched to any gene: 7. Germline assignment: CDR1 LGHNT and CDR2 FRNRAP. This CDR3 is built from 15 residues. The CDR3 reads CASGLGARAGETQYF. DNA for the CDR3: TGTGCTAGTGGTTTGGGGGCCCGAGCGGGGGAGACCCAGTACTTC.

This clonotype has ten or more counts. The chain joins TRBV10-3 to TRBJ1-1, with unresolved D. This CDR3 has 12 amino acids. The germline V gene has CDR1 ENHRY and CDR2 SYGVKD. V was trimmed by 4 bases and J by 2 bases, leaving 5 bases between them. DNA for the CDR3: TGTGCCATCAGTGGGGGAAACACTGAAGCTTTCTTT. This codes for CAISGGNTEAFF.

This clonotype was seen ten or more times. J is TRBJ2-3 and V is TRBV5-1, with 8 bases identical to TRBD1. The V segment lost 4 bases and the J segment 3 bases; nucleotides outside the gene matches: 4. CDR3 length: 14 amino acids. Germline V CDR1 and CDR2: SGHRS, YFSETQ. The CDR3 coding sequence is TGCGCCAGCAGCACAAGACAGGGGACAGATACGCAGTATTTT. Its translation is CASSTRQGTDTQYF.

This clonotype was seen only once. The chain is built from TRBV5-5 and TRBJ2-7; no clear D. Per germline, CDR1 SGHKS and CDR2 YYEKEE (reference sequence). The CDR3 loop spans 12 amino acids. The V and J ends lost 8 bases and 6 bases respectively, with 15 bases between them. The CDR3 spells CASNEGRLEQYF. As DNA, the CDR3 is TGTGCCAGTAACGAAGGCAGACTCGAGCAGTACTTC.

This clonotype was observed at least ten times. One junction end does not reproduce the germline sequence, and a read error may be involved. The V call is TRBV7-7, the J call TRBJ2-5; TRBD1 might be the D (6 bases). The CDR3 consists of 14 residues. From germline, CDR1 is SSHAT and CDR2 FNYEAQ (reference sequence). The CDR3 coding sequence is TGTGCTAGCAGCTTTCAGGGGCCAGGGGAGACCCAGTACTTC. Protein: CASSFQGPGETQYF.

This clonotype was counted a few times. CDR3 region: CASSSLGQGAEEYYGYTF. The CDR3 bases are TGTGCCAGCAGCTCCCTGGGACAGGGGGCGGAGGAGTACTATGGCTACACCTTC. The rearrangement joins TRBV7-9 to TRBJ1-2, with TRBD1 identical over 12 bases. CDR1 and CDR2 from the germline V gene are SEHNR and FQNEAQ (reference sequence). The CDR3 has 18 residues. V was pared by 4 bases and J by 3 bases, with 12 bases of the junction left unmatched.

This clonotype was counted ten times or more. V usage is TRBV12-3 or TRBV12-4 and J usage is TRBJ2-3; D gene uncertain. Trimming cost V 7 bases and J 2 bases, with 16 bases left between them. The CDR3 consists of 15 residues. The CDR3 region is CASTNPSDNTDTQYF. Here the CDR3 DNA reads TGTGCCAGCACGAACCCGAGTGACAACACAGATACGCAGTATTTT.

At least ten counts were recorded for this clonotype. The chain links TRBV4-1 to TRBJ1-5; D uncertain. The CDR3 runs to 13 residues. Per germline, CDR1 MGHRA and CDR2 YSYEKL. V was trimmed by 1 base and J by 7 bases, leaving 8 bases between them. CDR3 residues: CASSQGEGQPQHF. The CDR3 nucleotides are TGCGCCAGCAGCCAAGGTGAGGGACAGCCCCAGCATTTT.

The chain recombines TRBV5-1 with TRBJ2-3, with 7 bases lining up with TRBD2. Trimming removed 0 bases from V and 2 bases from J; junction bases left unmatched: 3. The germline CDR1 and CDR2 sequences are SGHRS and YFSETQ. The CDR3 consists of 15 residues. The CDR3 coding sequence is TGCGCCAGCAGCTTGGCCGCGGGAGTCACAGATACGCAGTATTTT. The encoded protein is CASSLAAGVTDTQYF.

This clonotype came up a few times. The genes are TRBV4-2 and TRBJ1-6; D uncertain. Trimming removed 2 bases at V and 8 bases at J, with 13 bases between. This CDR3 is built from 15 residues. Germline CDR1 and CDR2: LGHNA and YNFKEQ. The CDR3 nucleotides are TGTGCCAGCAGCCAATGGAGGACCGTGGATTCACCCCTCCACTTT. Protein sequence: CASSQWRTVDSPLHF.

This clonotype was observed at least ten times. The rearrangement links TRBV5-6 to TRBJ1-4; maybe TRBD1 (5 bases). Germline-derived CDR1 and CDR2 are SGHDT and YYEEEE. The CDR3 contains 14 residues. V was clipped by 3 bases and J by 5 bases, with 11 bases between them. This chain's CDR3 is CASSSGTENEKLFF. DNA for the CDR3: TGTGCCAGCAGCTCCGGGACGGAGAATGAAAAACTGTTTTTT.

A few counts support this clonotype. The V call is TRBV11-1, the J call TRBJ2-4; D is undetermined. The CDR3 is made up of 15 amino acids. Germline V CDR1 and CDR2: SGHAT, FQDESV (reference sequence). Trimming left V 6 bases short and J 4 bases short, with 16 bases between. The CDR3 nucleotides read TGTGCCAGCAGTAGAAAAGGAGTTAGGAAAAACATTCAGTACTTC. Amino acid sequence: CASSRKGVRKNIQYF.

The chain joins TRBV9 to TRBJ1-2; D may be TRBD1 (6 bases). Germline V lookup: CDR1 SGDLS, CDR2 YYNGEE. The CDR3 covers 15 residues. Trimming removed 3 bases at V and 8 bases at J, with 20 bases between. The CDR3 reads CASSGSTGIDEGYTF. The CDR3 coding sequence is TGTGCCAGCAGCGGATCGACAGGTATAGATGAAGGCTACACCTTC.

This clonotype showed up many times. CDR3 loop: CASSQSTGQETQYF. The CDR3 nucleotides read TGCGCCAGCAGCCAATCGACAGGACAAGAGACCCAGTACTTC. The V gene is TRBV10-1, the J gene TRBJ2-5; D might be TRBD1 (6 bases). The germline V gene has CDR1 WNHNN and CDR2 SYGVQD (reference sequence). The CDR3 covers 14 residues. Trimming pared 6 bases from V and 2 bases from J, leaving 13 bases between.

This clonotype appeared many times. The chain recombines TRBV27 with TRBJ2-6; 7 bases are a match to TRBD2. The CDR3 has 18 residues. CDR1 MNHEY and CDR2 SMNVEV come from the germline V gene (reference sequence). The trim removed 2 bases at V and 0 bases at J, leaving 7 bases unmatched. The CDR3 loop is CASSLAGEYSSGANVLTF. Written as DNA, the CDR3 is TGTGCCAGCAGTTTAGCGGGGGAGTATAGCTCTGGGGCCAACGTCCTGACTTTC.

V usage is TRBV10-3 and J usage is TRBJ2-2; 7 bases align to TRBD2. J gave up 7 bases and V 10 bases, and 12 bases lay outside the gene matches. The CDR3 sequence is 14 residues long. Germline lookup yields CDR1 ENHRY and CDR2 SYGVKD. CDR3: CASSGKETIGELFF. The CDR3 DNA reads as TGTGCCAGCAGCGGGAAAGAGACGATCGGGGAGCTGTTTTTT.